The TCR beta chain under discussion was sequenced for a study of somatic mutations in cytotoxic T cells in rheumatoid arthritis (dated by TCRdb to the late 2010s). For the study in its entirety: A FACSAria II or Sony SH800 was used to flow-sort some V beta antibody-stained T-cell populations at nearly 100% purity, and TCRB sequencing was also done on sorted V beta1+ cells. Patient and control groups had essentially identical median ages. TCRB deep sequencing was performed for some 65 rheumatoid arthritis patients and approximately 20 healthy controls. The study asked whether expanded CD8+ T-cell clones in newly diagnosed, untreated rheumatoid arthritis carry somatic mutations, and used TCRB deep sequencing to characterize clonality. What the research found in general, with its limitations: The largest CD8+ clone made up more than 20% of CD8+ cells in about an eighth of the 65 patients, and blood and synovial fluid shared several identical CD8+ TCRB sequences. The slight TRBV07 underrepresentation in patients was not adjusted for multiple comparisons. There was no significant difference in CD8+ T-cell clonality between rheumatoid arthritis patients and age-matched healthy controls. An increase of CD8+ clonality with age was seen in patients (Spearman r ≈ 0.49) but not in healthy controls. Viral specificity could not be ruled out by absence from virus-specific databases, and the antigen targets of the expanded CD8+ clones remained unknown.

About this clone: The target of this receptor is not known. Base-call qualities are not available, and no considerably larger clone is one nucleotide away.

In the germline V gene (reference sequence), CDR1 corresponds to LNHNV and CDR2 to YYDKDF. Its CDR3 holds 13 amino acids, cysteine through phenylalanine. The retained sequence is limited to the CDR3, 39 bases, with the frame set at the first base. Here V drops 6 bases and J drops 6 bases, and the junction holds 8 bases not matched to any gene. TCRB CDR3 sequencing used the immunoSEQ assay on genomic DNA. As for the authors' bioinformatics: The analyses included only productive TCRB rearrangements. Defining a clone by its unique TCRB CDR3 sequence, the study calculated clonality as a productive clonality index derived from Shannon entropy. To calculate repertoire overlap between two samples, the template counts of each clone were considered relative to each sample's total templates. V-gene usage measured by flow cytometry correlated with TCRB sequencing V-gene usage, with a Spearman r of approximately 0.6. TCRdb holds this immuneACCESS table with in-frame rearrangements only. Some clones are missing; in checked studies, unresolved V genes explain under half, and the rest has no known cause. The V and J calls and the clone size are those of that table, but D and trimming were determined from the DNA. For this sample the table gives approximately 20,000 clones, of which over 75% were detected only once. The ten largest clones add up to 10% to 13% of the sample.

Buffy coats from 20 to 25 blood donors served as healthy controls, a group that was over 45% female with a median age of 56 years (range roughly 21-70). CD4+ and CD8+ cells were isolated by positive magnetic bead selection on an AutoMACS, and purity was checked by flow cytometry. Peripheral blood mononuclear cells were isolated by Ficoll-Paque PLUS density gradient separation. DNA was extracted from CD4-enriched, CD8-enriched or PBMC samples with Nucleospin Tissue or Tissue XS kits and quantified with a Qubit 2.0 fluorometer. Material for sequencing was CD8+ T cells sorted from blood. The V and J segments used are TRBV15 and TRBJ2-7, with TRBD1 identical over 7 junction bases. The receptor was isolated from a woman aged 50 to 65 in good health. The CDR3 protein is CATRPRQGSEQYF. The nucleotide sequence is given as TGTGCCACCAGACCTAGACAGGGATCCGAGCAGTACTTC.